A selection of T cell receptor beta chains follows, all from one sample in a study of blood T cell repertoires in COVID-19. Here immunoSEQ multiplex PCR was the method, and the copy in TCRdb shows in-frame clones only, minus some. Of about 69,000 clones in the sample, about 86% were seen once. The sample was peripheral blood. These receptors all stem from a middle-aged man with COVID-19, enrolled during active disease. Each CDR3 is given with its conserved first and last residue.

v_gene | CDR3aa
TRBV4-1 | CASSQETSGGYEQYF
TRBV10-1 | CASRSRDYTNTGELFF
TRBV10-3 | CAISVHRGLDNEQFF
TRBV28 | CASSLQGPSYEQYF
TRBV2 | CASSELTGPTEAFF
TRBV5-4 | CASSLPTGSTGELFF
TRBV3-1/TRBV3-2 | CASRLQRVAGDTQYF
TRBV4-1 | CASSQRASGGFNTGELFF
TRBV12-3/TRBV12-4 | CASSLVRRNEQYF
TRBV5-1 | CASFDRNSQETQYF
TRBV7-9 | CASSLPGQGRTNTGELFF
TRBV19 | CASTREQGDTGELFF
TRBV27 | CASSFTGLNQPQHF
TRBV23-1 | CASLLWGGRETQYF
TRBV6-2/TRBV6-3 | CASSYSERGDFTDTQYF
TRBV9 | CASSVGQGSYNEQFF
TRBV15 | CATSRSTGVDQPQHF
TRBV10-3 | CAITSGQTYEQYF
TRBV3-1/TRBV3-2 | CASSQVSSGSYEQYF
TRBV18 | CASSASQGMNTEAFF
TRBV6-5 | CASSPGTLDSYEQYF
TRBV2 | CASSPEPRPQHF
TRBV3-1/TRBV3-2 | CASSRTGEETQYF
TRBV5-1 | CASSPDRGRRDTGELFF
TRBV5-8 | CASSGGTGSYYEQYF
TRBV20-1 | CSATGVTEAFF
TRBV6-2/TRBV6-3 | CASSYYPAAPAGGAERNTIYF
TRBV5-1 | CASSLAGGITDTQYF
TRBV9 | CASSVVAGQETQYF
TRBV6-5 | CASSSSEANYGYTF
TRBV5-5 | CASSLEDRGGYTF
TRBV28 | CASSLGQAETQYF
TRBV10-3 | CAISDDAGEKLFF
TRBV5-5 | CASSLNPGVVNQPQHF
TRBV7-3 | CASSPARGAHNSPLHF
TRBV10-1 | CASSESSTVTVYGYTF
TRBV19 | CASSSRDSATNEKLFF
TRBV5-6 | CASTAATIYF
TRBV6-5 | CASTPPGSYEQYF
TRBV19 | CASSIDREWNEQFF
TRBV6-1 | CASSDRTSGGYNEQFF
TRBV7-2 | CASSLVGRGVDGYTF
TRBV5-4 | CASSLATSSGSYNEQFF
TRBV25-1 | CASSREASEAFF
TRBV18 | CASSPLRTGGDTEAFF
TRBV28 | CASSPGQGSSSPLHF
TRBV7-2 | CASSLNSIGLAGHNEQFF
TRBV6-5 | CASSYSTGAFNEQFF
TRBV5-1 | CASSSIPGLDYTGELFF
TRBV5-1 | CASSLEAGTKNIQYF
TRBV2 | CASSGEGAEQYF
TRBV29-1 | CSVRRSSGANVLTF
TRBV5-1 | CASSPGQYQETQYF
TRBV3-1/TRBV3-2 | CASSPGTGGVGQPQHF
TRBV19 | CASSFNGVAKNIQYF